The present T cell receptor (beta chain) was sequenced within a study of T cell repertoires in cytomegalovirus infection. About the research overall: Based on public TCR beta signatures, there were indications of CMV infection and of a matching HLA type.

The germline gives CDR1 MNHEY, CDR2 SMNVEV (reference sequence). The CDR3 is 15 residues long. V lost 5 bases, J lost 0 bases, and 11 bases lay in between. TCRdb re-called the reads with MiXCR, one entry per CDR3 protein. The table records about 360,000 distinct CDR3 sequences, roughly 20% of them present only once. The TCR was taken from a human donor in good health (CMV status not recorded). Some clones in this sample may be carry-over from other donors' samples. This chain connects TRBV27 to TRBJ1-5; tentative D call: TRBD1 (6 bases). Input material: PBMCs. CDR3 region: CASSIQGYSNQPQHF. Here the CDR3 DNA reads TGTGCCAGCAGTATACAGGGCTATAGCAATCAGCCCCAGCATTTT.